This T cell receptor beta chain was profiled in a study of CD8 T cells in ankylosing spondylitis. Study results and caveats: Ankylosing spondylitis blood appeared to be characterized by a TCR beta motif of about 8 highly homologous variants. There was reportedly significant enrichment of clones that were disease-linked in matched ankylosing spondylitis synovial fluid. With a CD8+ phenotype, disease-linked clones were relatively rare in peripheral blood. Previously reported in reactive arthritis synovial fluid and blood were some of the motif variants.

MiXCR, run by TCRdb on the 5' RACE reads, gives a single entry per CDR3 protein. The sample lists about 840,000 distinct CDR3 sequences, approximately 10% occurring once. Regarding this clonotype: Its antigen is still unknown.

Germline-derived CDR1 and CDR2 are SEHNR and FQNEAQ (reference sequence). The CDR3 consists of 16 residues. The ends were cut back, 0 bases at V and 8 bases at J, with 19 bases in the middle. This receptor was identified in a male donor with ankylosing spondylitis. The sequencing input was blood, either unsorted or a sorted T cell fraction (not recorded which). The chain has TRBV7-9 and TRBJ1-2; a possible D gene is TRBD1 (5 bases). CDR3 sequence reads: CASSLAGLSGRRGYTF. The CDR3 coding sequence is TGTGCCAGCAGCTTAGCAGGCCTTTCGGGGCGCAGAGGCTACACCTTC.